The present T cell receptor (beta chain) was sequenced within a study of control samples from healthy donors and cancer patients. In this sample, this clone turned up once. Profiling relied on immunoSEQ multiplex PCR, and the TCRdb table lists in-frame clones only, not all of them. The sample shows 120,000 or so clones, 92% of them seen only once. The CDR3 is made up of 14 amino acids. In germline, CDR1 is SGDLS, CDR2 YYNGEE. With 2 bases removed from V and 0 bases from J, the gap between germline ends came to 8 bases. Sequenced sample: PBMCs. The sequence came from an elderly man with head and neck cancer. J is TRBJ1-1 and V is TRBV9; D unclear. The CDR3, as DNA: TGTGCCAGCAGCGTCGAAGCAGTGAACACTGAAGCTTTCTTT. It yields the protein CASSVEAVNTEAFF.